This TCR beta chain was profiled in a study of cytomegalovirus exposure and HLA in healthy donors (dated by TCRdb to about 2017). The study in broad terms: An earlier analysis of 587 of the donors reported 250 to 350 Gb of sequence data and about 100 million unique TCR beta sequences from 190 million or so T cells. Rather than drawing on any new phenotypic data, the later analysis identified candidate immune exposures from TCR beta sequences and the way those sequences occurred across donors. The T cell repertoires of under 700 subjects were profiled by immunosequencing and related to cytomegalovirus serostatus. Every repertoire in the discovery cohort had been generated on one and the same sequencing platform. Class I and class II HLA loci were covered by the typing at four-digit resolution. In a later genetic analysis, genome-wide SNP genotypes for about three fifths of the 666 donors were used, and that subset was treated as a discovery cohort. Of the roughly 400 genotyped donors, roughly 80% fell in the genetic ancestry cluster associated with self-reported Caucasian donors. Donor age, sex, ethnicity and CMV serostatus were collected together with the repertoire data. Besides the first cohort of 666 subjects, a separate validation cohort made up of 90 to 150 different subjects was used. On average, roughly 200,000 unique TCR beta nucleotide sequences were sequenced per donor among 350 to 400 genotyped donors of the cohort, with roughly a sixth of those sequences being non-productive. To decide whether each TCR beta V gene segment behaved as functional or pseudogenic, an earlier analysis of some 600 of the donors relied on high-throughput TCR beta sequencing. High-throughput TCR immunosequencing, statistical association of individual TCRs with disease status, and machine learning were combined to predict cytomegalovirus infection status. A later analysis re-analyzed previously published TCR beta repertoires from hundreds of donors and added high-resolution HLA genotyping to study TCR occurrence patterns. Approximately 300 gigabases of sequencing data and tens of millions of unique TCR sequences made up an early release that covered some 640 HLA-typed donors. The study aimed to test whether cataloging public T cell receptors could reveal signatures of past pathogen exposure. Because of strong linkage in the cohort, roughly 5 DR-DQ haplotypes were treated as single units for association and clustering. Typing coverage differed by locus: A, B, C, DRB1 and DQB1 were typed in roughly 629-640 donors, DQA1 in 522, DPA1 in some 610, and DPB1 in roughly 470.

Study-level results and caveats: Because HLA typing was unavailable for some donors at each locus, only the typed subset was used in association tests. In a later analysis, HLA-associated TCR beta chains showed more clonal expansion and lower generation probabilities than non-associated chains that were equally common. The classifier was reported to diagnose cytomegalovirus status with high specificity and sensitivity in both the original and validation cohorts. An association between a missense DCLRE1C variant and V-gene and J-gene trimming of TCR beta chains was found in a later genetic analysis and replicated in an independent cohort. Strong co-occurrence of HLA alleles, especially DR and DQ, made assigning TCR associations to individual alleles difficult. Because the 87-base-pair reads could not distinguish some IMGT-functional V segments, including TRBV6-2 and TRBV6-3, those segments were excluded. Correlated functional status among segregating V segments might be attributable to linkage disequilibrium, but an unknown experimental factor could not be ruled out. Specific HLA alleles were associated with 15,000 to 20,000 TCR beta sequences at a false discovery rate of 0.05 in a later analysis. For the cohort, immune exposure information was limited to CMV serostatus. In the study, some 160 TCR beta chains were listed as associated with cytomegalovirus. The sequencing pipeline was judged likely to have produced a cluster of highly shared sequence variants as a technical artifact. A later analysis reported that several top co-occurrence clusters appeared linked to parvovirus B19, influenza, CMV and Epstein-Barr virus. It was suggested by the authors that the approach could potentially be generalized to other disease states and immunological phenotypes. In a later genetic analysis, fewer N-insertions in productive TCRs were reported among donors in an Asian-associated ancestry cluster than the roughly 640-donor mean. Broadly in line with IMGT annotations, most TCR beta V segments showed up in productive rearrangements about 90% or about 30% of the time in an earlier analysis of about 500 of the donors. Most CMV-associated TCR beta chains appeared to be HLA-restricted in a later analysis, and the HLA associations seemed to be driven largely by CMV exposure. In this cohort, only TCR beta chains were sequenced, and detectable features were limited by the absence of alpha or paired-chain data. In a later analysis, the rate of TCR association differed among HLA loci, with DRB1 alleles having the most associated TCRs and HLA-C alleles having the fewest. Roughly uniform sequencing depth across donors was assumed in presence/absence analyses, although this assumption may not hold. The earlier analysis of around 600 of the donors excluded fewer than 20 rarely observed V segments, including chromosome 9 orphons, because counts were too low. A further reported finding was that TCR beta sequences accurately predicted the HLA-A and HLA-B alleles for most subjects in the first cohort. Three of the identified cytomegalovirus-associated TCR beta chains were confirmed in vitro to be specific for cytomegalovirus antigens. Most TCR sequences were observed very rarely across donors, whereas some public TCRs were present in many individuals.

Libraries were constructed by the immunoSEQ multiplex PCR assay. A mixture of 60 forward primers for TCR Vbeta segments and 13 reverse primers for TCR Jbeta segments was used in the multiplex PCR. A multiplex PCR assay on genomic DNA amplified the CDR3 region of rearranged TCR beta genes. Amplified TCR beta libraries were sequenced as 87-base-pair reads on the Illumina HiSeq System. Processing in the source paper ran as follows. A later analysis tallied 75 million to 85 million unique TCR beta chains across the 610 or so repertoires, and about 12 million of those chains were shared by two or more donors. Raw reads were error-corrected and collapsed into unique sequences by a nearest-neighbor algorithm in which closely related sequences were merged to remove PCR and sequencing errors. V, D and J gene segments were assigned by aligning CDR3 sequences to IMGT reference sequences. Each retained sequence needed at least a six-nucleotide match to both a V gene segment and a J gene segment. A rearrangement counted as productive if the CDR3 had no stop codons and remained in frame with V and J, and every other rearrangement counted as non-productive. Following IMGT convention, CDR3 was defined as the stretch from the second conserved V-encoded cysteine to the conserved J-encoded phenylalanine. The earlier analysis of fewer than 750 of the donors excluded sequences that lacked an unambiguous match to a single V gene segment. In an earlier analysis of approximately 560 of the donors, a V segment was called functional when productive rearrangements were above 56.7%, and segregating when the standard deviation between donors exceeded 5%. A statistical classification framework was built for diagnosing cytomegalovirus status from the catalog of TCR beta chain sequences. In a later analysis, V and J genes were assigned by comparing TCR nucleotide sequences against IMGT/GENE-DB human TR gene sequences. The TCRdist pipeline was used in a later analysis to assign CDR3 sequences and most-parsimonious VDJ recombination scenarios. A later analysis defined each TCR beta chain by its CDR3 amino acid sequence plus V-gene family, and excluded reads lacking a unique V-gene family. To address suspected cross-contamination and a sequencing artifact, a later analysis removed 592 highly shared, low-generation-probability nucleotide sequences. For each public chain, a later analysis derived a clonal expansion index from normalized ranks of inferred template counts within each repertoire. In a later analysis, generation probabilities were computed using a VDJ recombination model fitted to out-of-frame rearrangements, and the results were checked against IGoR. In a later analysis, TCR-TCR, TCR-HLA and TCR-CMV co-occurrence was scored with hypergeometric tests, and a repertoire-size bias correction was applied to TCR pairs. False discovery rates were estimated in a later analysis by permuting HLA or CMV assignments 20 times. In a later analysis, co-occurring TCRs were grouped using DBSCAN, with TCRdist sequence similarity added in when clustering inside HLA-allele-positive subsets. Repertoires with fewer than 30,000 or more than 120,000 public chains, plus five repertoires with anomalous nucleotide sharing, were excluded from co-occurrence clustering. TCRdb obtained this table from immuneACCESS and retained in-frame rearrangements with V and J assigned. These tables miss some clones; where compared with another copy, unresolved V genes account for less than half of the shortfall, and the remainder is unexplained. V and J calls and clone size are given by that table; D and trimming were obtained from the DNA. In all, the sample holds about 150,000 clones, and about two thirds of those were seen once. The ten largest clones capture approximately 4% of the sample.

This clone came up once. Its antigen remains undetermined. No base-level quality is on record; no much larger clone is a single base apart. The CDR3 measures 13 amino acids from cysteine to phenylalanine. CDR3 DNA is the only sequence kept; it has 39 bases, read in frame from the first base. For this chain, trimming is 3 bases at the V end and 4 bases at the J end, and the number of junction bases without a gene match is 1. CDR1 MNHEY and CDR2 SMNVEV were looked up in the germline V gene (reference sequence). In total, fewer than 750 healthy bone marrow donors made up the cohort. At the time of sampling, every cohort member was nominally healthy, though immune exposures that went unrecorded were likely present. The donor tested CMV seropositive and was one of the 289 seropositive cohort members. A peripheral blood sample was provided by each donor, and peripheral blood mononuclear cells were used for TCR beta sequencing. The Qiagen DNeasy Blood Extraction Kit was used to extract genomic DNA from the blood cell samples.

The TCR was taken from a man in his forties or fifties in good health and CMV-seropositive. Sequencing was carried out using PBMCs. The rearranged chain carries TRBV27 and TRBJ1-2, with 8 middle bases fitting TRBD1. The CDR3 reads as follows: CASSFTGGYGYTF. The nucleotides are TGTGCCAGCAGTTTCACAGGGGGCTATGGCTACACCTTC.